One sample yielded the 8 T cell receptor beta chains listed below, sequenced in a study of blood T cell repertoires in COVID-19. The table came from immunoSEQ multiplex PCR; TCRdb's copy has only in-frame clones and leaves some out. The data contain about 200,000 clones, roughly 79% of them singletons. Sequencing was performed on PBMCs or T cells enriched from blood (not recorded which). The receptors come from a woman aged 45-60 years with acute COVID-19.

The V call is TRBV7-2, the J call TRBJ1-2; 8 nucleotides line up with TRBD1. The J segment lost 4 bases and the V segment lost 5 bases, leaving 6 bases of the junction unmatched. Germline lookup yields CDR1 SGHTA and CDR2 FQGNSA. The CDR3 runs to 14 residues. The CDR3: CASSVNQGAYGYTF. The CDR3 nucleotides are TGTGCCAGCAGCGTAAATCAGGGGGCCTATGGCTACACCTTC.

There are a few counts of this clone. The CDR3 DNA sequence: TGTGCCAGCAGGTCGACCGGGACTGAAGCTTTCTTT. Its protein is CASRSTGTEAFF. The rearrangement links TRBV27 to TRBJ1-1, with no clear D. V lost 6 bases, J lost 5 bases, and 10 bases lay in between. CDR1 is MNHEY, CDR2 SMNVEV, per germline (reference sequence). The CDR3 runs 12 residues.

The rearrangement joins TRBV24-1 to TRBJ2-2; TRBD2 aligns across 7 bases. CDR3 length: 16 amino acids. Germline CDR1 KGHDR, CDR2 SFDVKD. Trimming at V came to 3 bases and at J to 1 base, leaving 4 bases not matched to a gene. The CDR3 DNA reads as TGTGCCACCAGTGATCGCAGGGAGGGGAACACCGGGGAGCTGTTTTTT. Its translation is CATSDRREGNTGELFF.

J is TRBJ1-5 and V is TRBV3-1 (or the pseudogene TRBV3-2), with 9 bases fitting TRBD1. Germline CDR1 reads LGHDT; CDR2 reads YNNKEL (reference sequence). The CDR3 totals 14 residues. V was pared by 7 bases and J by 4 bases, with 5 bases of the junction left unmatched. CDR3 sequence reads: CASTLGQGNQPQHF. The CDR3 nucleotides read TGTGCCAGCACTCTAGGACAGGGGAATCAGCCCCAGCATTTT.

This chain connects TRBV7-2 to TRBJ1-2; D gene unclear. This CDR3 is 13 amino acids long. Trimming took 1 base from V and 8 from J, leaving 11 bases between them. CDR1 and CDR2 (germline): SGHTA, FQGNSA. The CDR3 spells CASSLDSLIGYTF. The CDR3 nucleotides read TGTGCCAGCAGCTTAGATAGCCTGATCGGCTACACCTTC. The variable domain in full, completed from reference TRBV7-2 and TRBJ1-2, reads GAGVSQSPSNKVTEKGKDVELRCDPISGHTALYWYRQSLGQGLEFLIYFQGNSAPDKSGLPSDRFSAERTGGSVSTLTIQRTQQEDSAVYLCASSLDSLIGYTFGSGTRLTVV.

The chain has TRBV3-1 (or the pseudogene TRBV3-2) and TRBJ2-1, with 12 bases identical to TRBD2. The CDR3 consists of 17 residues. The germline CDR1 and CDR2 sequences are LGHDT and YNNKEL (reference sequence). Trimming removed 6 bases from V and 8 bases from J; junction bases left unmatched: 14. DNA for the CDR3: TGTGCCAGCAGTCGACCCTTCGCTAGCGGGGGGGCGCATGAGCAGTTCTTC. This sequence encodes CASSRPFASGGAHEQFF.

This chain links TRBV5-5 with TRBJ1-4; D is undetermined. The CDR3 covers 14 residues. V lost 5 bases, J lost 2 bases, and 10 bases lay in between. Looked up from germline, CDR1 is SGHKS and CDR2 is YYEKEE (reference sequence). The CDR3 sequence is CASRFSSTNEKLFF. In DNA, the CDR3 is TGTGCCAGCAGGTTTTCGTCTACTAATGAAAAACTGTTTTTT.

The rearrangement links TRBV28 to TRBJ1-1; D is undetermined. Germline loops: CDR1 MDHEN, CDR2 SYDVKM. The CDR3 spans 11 residues. Trimming cost V 6 bases and J 4 bases, with 6 bases left between them. The CDR3, as DNA: TGTGCCAGCAGAAGCATCACTGAAGCTTTCTTT. Amino acid sequence: CASRSITEAFF.